This T cell receptor beta chain was found in a study of Ad26.COV2.S vaccination and SARS-CoV-2 variants. Whole-study context: As a participant in COV1001, the donor was in the Ad26.COV2.S trial arm. The study, taken as a whole, reports: Substantial breadth was reportedly displayed by spike-specific CD8+ and CD4+ T cell responses after vaccination.

Treatment noted: some 20 received Ad26.COV2.S at low or high dose, single or two shots; 5 received placebo; per-sample allocation not given. Samples came from day 63 after the first vaccine or placebo injection. Aged 18-55 years, donor was enrolled in Boston around 2020. The repertoire was sequenced with immunoSEQ multiplex PCR; TCRdb's copy has only in-frame clones and lacks some. The sample has 440,000 or so clones, roughly 90% seen once. This CDR3 comprises 14 residues. V was clipped by 5 bases and J by 0 bases, with 10 bases between them. CDR1 is SNHLY, CDR2 FYNNEI, per germline. This clone showed up just once. Its specificity is unknown.

The sequencing here drew on peripheral blood, taken in a trial of Ad26.COV2.S vaccine versus placebo. The TCR was taken from a person aged 18 to 59 who received the Ad26.COV2.S COVID-19 vaccine or a placebo. The rearrangement joins TRBV2 to TRBJ2-5; D possibly corresponds to TRBD1 (6 bases). CDR3 bases: TGTGCCAGCAGTCCCGACAGGAACCAAGAGACCCAGTACTTC. As protein: CASSPDRNQETQYF.